The clone carrying this T cell receptor (delta chain) was counted a few times. The target antigen is unknown. The protein in TCRdb stems from a much larger clone and differs at residue 12 from this DNA's translation, likely a read error; here the protein is translated from the DNA. This specimen belongs to a study of γδ T cells in repeated Plasmodium falciparum infection. Across the whole study: Donors had four controlled P. falciparum NF54 infections over roughly 590 days.

Flow sorting of PBMC yielded separate Vgamma9/Vdelta2+ and Vdelta2-negative gammadelta T cell populations for bulk repertoire analysis. TCRdb redid the clone calls on the multiplex PCR reads with CATT. The top ten clones hold just under 10% of a sample with approximately 93,000 delta-chain clones, roughly 0.9% of them seen once. This CDR3 is 17 amino acids long. Germline assignment: CDR1 TSWWSYY and CDR2 QGS. V was pared by 1 base and J by 5 bases, with 20 bases between. Study conclusions and caveats: Malian donors came from one small rural village, predominantly one ethnic group. Vdelta2-negative gammadelta repertoires, largely Vdelta1+, seemingly showed infection-driven waves of new clonal selection.

The chain recombines TRDV1 with TRDJ1; a possible D gene is TRDD3 (5 bases). TCRdb does not report a J gene; here it was assigned by matching the DNA to germline references. The sequence derives from a pool of human donors (malaria-infected and uninfected, not separated). Sequenced material: gamma-delta T cells from blood. The CDR3 spells CALGERLFSRGGDKLIF. For the CDR3, the DNA is TGTGCTCTTGGGGAACGCCTCTTCTCCCGGGGAGGAGATAAACTCATCTTT.